This TCR beta chain stems from a study of PD-1 blockade in classical Hodgkin lymphoma. Study-level background: Intravenous infusions of nivolumab 3 mg/kg reached patients every 2 weeks.

General study findings and limits: The study reported lower baseline TCR diversity in newly diagnosed patients than in healthy donors. It was among complete responders that baseline diversity resembled that of newly diagnosed patients. Underlying causes for the observed repertoire differences were not defined, possibly disease activity or prior therapy.

A note on this clone: The target antigen is unknown.

The CDR3 runs 14 residues. Germline trimming cut 4 bases from V and 3 bases from J; bases unmatched to any gene: 2. Germline assignment: CDR1 MNHEY and CDR2 SMNVEV (reference sequence). Every patient relapsed after autologous stem cell transplantation, and brentuximab vedotin exposure varied. Clones were read by immunoSEQ multiplex PCR, and TCRdb kept only the in-frame ones, dropping some. Here the sample spans 21,000 or so clones, less than 80% being singletons. The receptor was isolated from a human donor with classical Hodgkin lymphoma. Sequencing used peripheral blood mononuclear cells (PBMCs), obtained at baseline. The chain is built from TRBV27 and TRBJ1-4, with 7 bases identical to TRBD1. The CDR3 reads CASSWDSSNEKLFF. The CDR3 DNA reads TGTGCCAGCAGTTGGGACAGTTCTAATGAAAAACTGTTTTTT.